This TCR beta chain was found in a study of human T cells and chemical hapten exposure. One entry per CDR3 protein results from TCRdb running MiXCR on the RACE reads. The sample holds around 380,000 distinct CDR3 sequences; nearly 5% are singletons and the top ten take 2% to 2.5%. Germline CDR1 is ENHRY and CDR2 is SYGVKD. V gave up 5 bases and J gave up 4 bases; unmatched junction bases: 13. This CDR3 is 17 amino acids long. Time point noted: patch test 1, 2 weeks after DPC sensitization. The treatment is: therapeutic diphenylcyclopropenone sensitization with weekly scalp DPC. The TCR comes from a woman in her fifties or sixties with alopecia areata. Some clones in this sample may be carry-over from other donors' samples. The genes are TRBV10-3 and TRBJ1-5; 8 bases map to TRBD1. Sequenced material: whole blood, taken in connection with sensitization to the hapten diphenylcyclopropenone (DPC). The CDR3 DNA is TGTGCCATCAGTTCGGGACAGGTCAGGGGATCTAATCAGCCCCAGCATTTT. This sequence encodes CAISSGQVRGSNQPQHF.